This is a list of T cell receptor beta chains from one sample in a study of control samples from healthy donors and cancer patients. TCRdb keeps only in-frame clones here, not all; method: immunoSEQ multiplex PCR. The table records under 200,000 clones, around 96% of them present only once. The specimen was blood. These TCRs come from a woman aged 35 to 49 in good health. The CDR3 runs from the conserved cysteine through the conserved F or W. D genes are given only for firm matches.

d_gene	v_gene	j_gene	CDR3nt	CDR3aa
.	TRBV18	TRBJ1-5	TGTGCCAGCTCACGGGACGAGGGTCAGCCCCAGCATTTT	CASSRDEGQPQHF
TRBD1	TRBV4-3	TRBJ1-6	TGCGCCAGCAGCGCGGGGGGACAGACCTATAATTCACCCCTCCACTTT	CASSAGGQTYNSPLHF
TRBD1	TRBV4-3	TRBJ2-1	TGCGCCAGCAGCTCCAGGGGGCTAGTTAGCAATGAGCAGTTCTTC	CASSSRGLVSNEQFF
.	TRBV30	TRBJ1-1	TGTGCCTGGACCGCCGGCCCCTATGGGGACACTGAAGCTTTCTTT	CAWTAGPYGDTEAFF
.	TRBV27	TRBJ1-4	TGTGCCAGCAGTCCCTCCTCGGGGGACCGAGGGGAAAAACTGTTTTTT	CASSPSSGDRGEKLFF
TRBD1	TRBV6-2/TRBV6-3	TRBJ1-4	TGTGCCAGCAGTTCCAGGCAGGGGGCCCTTAATGAAAAACTGTTTTTT	CASSSRQGALNEKLFF
.	TRBV6-2/TRBV6-3	TRBJ1-2	TGTGCCAGCAGTTACTCGGGACCGACATACTATGGCTACACCTTC	CASSYSGPTYYGYTF
.	TRBV29-1	TRBJ1-2	TGCAGCGTTGATACCGGGTTCTATGGCTACACCTTC	CSVDTGFYGYTF
.	TRBV18	TRBJ1-1	TGTGCCAGCTCACGACGGACGGGAATGAACACTGAAGCTTTCTTT	CASSRRTGMNTEAFF
.	TRBV9	TRBJ2-2	TGTGCCAGCAGCGTAGAGCGGTTCCCGAACACCGGGGAGCTGTTTTTT	CASSVERFPNTGELFF
TRBD2	TRBV19	TRBJ2-2	TGTGCCAGTAGTAAGGGACTAGCCCCCACCGGGGAGCTGTTTTTT	CASSKGLAPTGELFF
.	TRBV5-1	TRBJ2-3	TGCGCCAGCAGCTTATGGGGACCGGGAGATACGCAGTATTTT	CASSLWGPGDTQYF
.	TRBV11-2	TRBJ2-2	TGTGCCAGCAGGGCGGTCCTAGGCACGAACACCGGGGAGCTGTTTTTT	CASRAVLGTNTGELFF
TRBD2	TRBV6-5	TRBJ2-3	TGTGCCAGCAGTTACTCGACTAGCGGGAGGGCAGATACGCAGTATTTT	CASSYSTSGRADTQYF
.	TRBV6-2/TRBV6-3	TRBJ1-5	TGTGCCAGCAGTTACGGGGGTAACGGCAATCAGCCCCAGCATTTT	CASSYGGNGNQPQHF